These 31 T cell receptor beta chains were all obtained from the same sample, sequenced in a study of T cell repertoires and HLA-DP antigens. No antigen is known for these receptors. The repertoire was sequenced with immunoSEQ multiplex PCR; TCRdb's copy has only in-frame clones and lacks some. The table records about 73,000 clones, about 80% of them present only once. The sequenced sample consisted of CD4+ T cells from PBMCs. Receptors were obtained from a man aged 60-69 years in good health and CMV-seronegative.

A remark on this clone: A read error may account for a junction end that differs from germline. The gene calls are TRBV4-1 and TRBJ1-1; TRBD1 might be the D (5 bases). Germline V gene data show CDR1 as MGHRA and CDR2 as YSYEKL. The CDR3 totals 14 residues. The CDR3 sequence: CATSRVFMNTEAFF. The CDR3 DNA follows: TGCGCCACCAGCAGGGTTTTCATGAACACTGAAGCTTTCTTT.

This chain connects TRBV6-4 to TRBJ2-7, with D maybe TRBD1 (6 bases). Between the trimmed V and J ends, which lost 5 bases and 3 bases, there was a span of 14 bases. The germline CDR1 and CDR2 sequences are MRHNA and SNTAGT. The CDR3 consists of 14 residues. The CDR3 bases are TGTGCCAGCAGTCTACAGACAGGAAGCTACGAGCAGTACGTC. Translation: CASSLQTGSYEQYV.

In this sample, this clone turned up a few times. The V and J genes are TRBV7-6 and TRBJ1-2; 8 nucleotides align to TRBD1. Germline CDR1 SGHVS, CDR2 FNYEAQ. J gave up 2 bases and V 1 base, and 3 bases lay outside the gene matches. The CDR3 spans 15 residues. CDR3 DNA sequence: TGTGCCAGCAGCTTAGTGACAGGGGCCAACTATGGCTACACCTTC. It codes for CASSLVTGANYGYTF.

CDR3 sequence: CASSLEGWRGYTF. The DNA of the CDR3 is TGTGCCAGCAGCTTGGAGGGTTGGAGAGGCTACACCTTC. The chain links TRBV5-6 to TRBJ1-2; D is undetermined. This CDR3 region has 13 residues. CDR1 and CDR2 (germline): SGHDT, YYEEEE. V was cut by 0 bases and J by 8 bases, with 11 bases left in between.

This chain uses TRBV7-2 with TRBJ2-4; TRBD2 might be the D (5 bases). V lost 5 bases and J 13 bases, leaving 18 bases between the germline ends. The CDR3 contains 13 residues. CDR1 is SGHTA, CDR2 FQGNSA, per germline. CDR3 coding DNA: TGTGCCAGCAGCCCCCTACCCCCACTAGGCCAGTACTTC. Its translation: CASSPLPPLGQYF.

The chain has TRBV7-2 and TRBJ2-7; D unresolved. The V gene lost 4 bases and the J gene lost 3 bases, with 13 bases spanning the gap. The CDR3 contains 14 residues. Germline-derived CDR1 and CDR2 are SGHTA and FQGNSA. The DNA for the CDR3 is TGTGCCAGCAGCTATACAATGGGCAGCTACGAGCAGTACTTC. It is translated as CASSYTMGSYEQYF.

This clone has only a few counts. The chain employs TRBV30 and TRBJ2-1; D is undetermined. CDR1 is GTSNPN, CDR2 SVGIG, per germline (reference sequence). V was trimmed by 2 bases and J by 6 bases, leaving 11 bases between them. The CDR3 runs to 13 residues. Here the CDR3 reads CAWSYSGANEQFF. In nucleotides, the CDR3 is TGTGCCTGGAGTTATTCCGGAGCCAATGAGCAGTTCTTC. Full variable domain (rest looked up from reference TRBV30 and TRBJ2-1): SQTIHQWPATLVQPVGSPLSLECTVEGTSNPNLYWYRQAAGRGLQLLFYSVGIGQISSEVPQNLSASRPQDRQFILSSKKLLLSDSGFYLCAWSYSGANEQFFGPGTRLTVL.

This rearrangement joins TRBV5-1 to TRBJ1-3, with 7 bases aligning to TRBD1. Per the germline V gene, CDR1 is SGHRS and CDR2 is YFSETQ. Germline trimming cut 7 bases from V and 0 bases from J; bases unmatched to any gene: 7. The length of the CDR3 is 15 residues. DNA of the CDR3: TGCGCCAGCCGAACAACAGGGGCCTCTGGAAACACCATATATTTT. Its protein is CASRTTGASGNTIYF.

The DNA for the CDR3 is TGCGCCAGCAGCCCCCGGGACCCAAGCTCCTACAATGAGCAGTTCTTC. It specifies CASSPRDPSSYNEQFF. The chain is built from TRBV5-1 and TRBJ2-1; TRBD1 or TRBD2 may be the D gene (5 bases each). Germline lookup yields CDR1 SGHRS and CDR2 YFSETQ. Trimming took off 4 bases at V and 0 bases at J, with 14 bases between the two ends. CDR3 size: 16 residues.

The chain joins TRBV6-5 to TRBJ2-1, with D perhaps TRBD2 (5 bases). The V end lost 6 bases, the J end lost 4 bases, and 16 bases lay between the germline ends. Germline assignment: CDR1 MNHEY and CDR2 SVGAGI. The CDR3 runs to 15 residues. The CDR3 coding sequence is TGTGCCAGCAGACATGGACGGCGGACTTACAATGAGCAGTTCTTC. This encodes CASRHGRRTYNEQFF.

The chain links TRBV9 to TRBJ2-1, with a tentative D call TRBD2 (5 bases). From germline, CDR1 is SGDLS and CDR2 YYNGEE. The CDR3 spans 17 residues. Trimming cost V 3 bases and J 1 base, with 17 bases left between them. In nucleotides, the CDR3 is TGTGCCAGCAGCGGCGGGTCCCTCGGGCTTTCCTACAATGAGCAGTTCTTC. This sequence encodes CASSGGSLGLSYNEQFF.

The rearrangement uses TRBV6-5 and TRBJ1-1; 8 bases are shared with TRBD1. From germline, CDR1 is MNHEY and CDR2 SVGAGI. The junction had 3 bases not matched to a gene; V was cut back by 3 bases and J by 0 bases. The CDR3 spans 15 residues. CDR3 sequence (DNA): TGTGCCAGCAGTTATAACAGGGGGATGAACACTGAAGCTTTCTTT. This translates into CASSYNRGMNTEAFF.

J is TRBJ2-3 and V is TRBV2; D unclear. V was trimmed by 6 bases and J by 4 bases, leaving 8 bases between them. The length of the CDR3 is 12 residues. Germline V gene lookup returns CDR1 SNHLY and CDR2 FYNNEI. The CDR3 loop reads CASSVASDTQYF. As DNA, the CDR3 is TGTGCCAGCAGCGTCGCTTCAGATACGCAGTATTTT.

This rearrangement joins TRBV9 to TRBJ2-3; TRBD1 or TRBD2 may be the D gene (5 bases each). Trimming pared 4 bases from V and 6 bases from J, leaving 24 bases between. CDR1 SGDLS and CDR2 YYNGEE come from the germline V gene. This CDR3 region has 17 residues. The CDR3 region is CASSPSGTDLTRDTQYF. The CDR3 DNA is TGTGCCAGCAGCCCATCTGGGACCGATTTGACGAGGGATACGCAGTATTTT.

In this sample, this clone turned up once. The V call is TRBV19, the J call TRBJ1-5, with 8 bases identical to TRBD1. Germline V gene sequence: CDR1 LNHDA, CDR2 SQIVND (reference sequence). This CDR3 has 15 residues. The V segment lost 8 bases and the J segment 3 bases; nucleotides outside the gene matches: 9. Here the CDR3 reads CASAKDRDDNQPQHF. The DNA for the CDR3 is TGTGCCAGTGCTAAGGACAGGGATGACAATCAGCCCCAGCATTTT.

The chain links TRBV28 to TRBJ2-6; 8 bases are a match to TRBD2. Germline assignment: CDR1 MDHEN and CDR2 SYDVKM. Trimming cost V 6 bases and J 4 bases; bases outside gene matches: 8. The CDR3 sequence is 16 residues long. The CDR3 region is CASSQRLARGANVLTF. The CDR3 bases are TGTGCCAGCAGCCAACGACTAGCGAGAGGGGCCAACGTCCTGACTTTC. Drawing the rest from reference TRBV28 and TRBJ2-6, the complete variable domain is DVKVTQSSRYLVKRTGEKVFLECVQDMDHENMFWYRQDPGLGLRLIYFSYDVKMKEKGDIPEGYSVSREKKERFSLILESASTNQTSMYLCASSQRLARGANVLTFGAGSRLTVL.

V and J are TRBV6-5 and TRBJ2-7; 7 bases are a match to TRBD2. The germline gives CDR1 MNHEY, CDR2 SVGAGI. This CDR3 is 14 amino acids long. The V and J ends lost 5 bases and 6 bases, in that order; junction bases with no gene match: 10. In DNA form, the CDR3 reads TGTGCCAGCAGTCCACCGGGGAAGCGGGGCGAGCAGTACTTC. This gives the protein CASSPPGKRGEQYF.

The genes are TRBV9 and TRBJ1-5, with D maybe TRBD1 (6 bases). This CDR3 is built from 14 residues. Germline lookup yields CDR1 SGDLS and CDR2 YYNGEE. Between the trimmed V and J ends, which lost 3 bases and 11 bases, there was a span of 18 bases. CDR3 bases: TGTGCCAGCAGCGAGGGGCCGGGGGGCGCAGCCCAGCATTTT. Translated, it gives CASSEGPGGAAQHF.

The chain uses TRBV16 and TRBJ1-1; D is unclear. This CDR3 comprises 16 residues. Deletions cut 0 bases from V and 5 bases from J, with 16 bases between. The germline V gene encodes CDR1 KGHSY and CDR2 FQNENV. CDR3 region: CASSQSSRQAATEAFF. The CDR3 DNA follows: TGTGCCAGCAGCCAATCCAGTCGGCAGGCAGCGACTGAAGCTTTCTTT.

The gene calls are TRBV5-1 and TRBJ2-1, with TRBD2 as a possible D gene (7 bases). Germline-derived CDR1 and CDR2 are SGHRS and YFSETQ. Deletions cut 0 bases from V and 5 bases from J, with 15 bases between. The length of the CDR3 is 16 residues. CDR3 loop: CASSLVGGGTHNEQFF. The DNA of the CDR3 is TGCGCCAGCAGCTTGGTGGGGGGGGGCACCCACAATGAGCAGTTCTTC.

This chain connects TRBV6-1 to TRBJ1-1; D is uncertain. Trimming took 3 bases from V and 6 from J, leaving 5 bases between them. The germline gives CDR1 MNHNS, CDR2 SASEGT. The CDR3 sequence is 11 residues long. CDR3 sequence: CASSDWPEAFF. CDR3 DNA: TGTGCCAGCAGTGATTGGCCTGAAGCTTTCTTT.

The chain joins TRBV11-2 to TRBJ2-7; D remains unclear. V was cut by 5 bases and J by 0 bases, with 17 bases left in between. Germline-derived CDR1 and CDR2 are SGHAT and FQNNGV. The length of the CDR3 is 16 residues. CDR3 DNA: TGTGCCAGCAGCCAAGTCCCGATCGCGAACTCCTACGAGCAGTACGTC. Protein: CASSQVPIANSYEQYV.

The chain has TRBV11-3 and TRBJ2-1, with 10 bases fitting TRBD2. The CDR3 runs 15 residues. V shed 2 bases and J 7 bases; nucleotides not matched to a gene: 5. Per the germline V gene, CDR1 is SGHNT and CDR2 is YENEEA. CDR3 in DNA: TGTGCCAGCAGCTTACTAGCGGGAGTGAAGAATGAGCAGTTCTTC. It is translated as CASSLLAGVKNEQFF.

This rearrangement joins TRBV9 to TRBJ2-7, with D maybe TRBD1 (5 bases). The CDR3 loop spans 14 amino acids. CDR1 is SGDLS, CDR2 YYNGEE, per germline. Deletions cut 0 bases from V and 0 bases from J, with 7 bases between. The CDR3 here is CASSVDRSSYEQYF. DNA for the CDR3: TGTGCCAGCAGCGTAGACAGGAGCTCCTACGAGCAGTACTTC.

V usage is TRBV4-1 and J usage is TRBJ2-5; D remains ambiguous. V was cut by 0 bases and J by 1 base, with 9 bases left in between. Germline lookup yields CDR1 MGHRA and CDR2 YSYEKL. This CDR3 contains 15 residues. The CDR3 sequence is CASSQDGRTQETQYF. DNA of the CDR3: TGCGCCAGCAGCCAAGATGGGCGGACCCAAGAGACCCAGTACTTC.

J is TRBJ2-5 and V is TRBV5-6; 8 bases agree with TRBD2. Germline-derived CDR1 and CDR2 are SGHDT and YYEEEE. The CDR3 length is 14 residues. J gave up 0 bases and V 6 bases, and 4 bases lay outside the gene matches. The DNA for the CDR3 is TGTGCCAGCAACAAGCGGGGGAACCAAGAGACCCAGTACTTC. Translating gives CASNKRGNQETQYF.

This clone was recorded at least ten times. The chain has TRBV2 and TRBJ1-5, with D possibly matching TRBD1 (5 bases). Germline V gene data show CDR1 as SNHLY and CDR2 as FYNNEI. The CDR3 spans 16 residues. Trimming stripped 1 base from V and 7 bases from J, with 17 bases between. DNA for the CDR3: TGTGCCAGCAGTGAAGGGGTGAGGGGCGCCGGGCAGCCCCAGCATTTT. Translation: CASSEGVRGAGQPQHF.

V usage is TRBV11-2 and J usage is TRBJ2-5; 7 positions agree with TRBD2. CDR3 length: 15 residues. Looked up from germline, CDR1 is SGHAT and CDR2 is FQNNGV. With 1 base clipped from V and 3 bases from J, the junction kept 5 bases outside the gene matches. Here the CDR3 DNA reads TGTGCCAGCAGCTTAGTCGGGGGGAAAGAAGAGACCCAGTACTTC. Residues: CASSLVGGKEETQYF.

The rearrangement uses TRBV6-5 and TRBJ1-3; D is unclear. Trimming took 6 bases from V and 3 from J, leaving 15 bases between them. Germline V gives CDR1 MNHEY, CDR2 SVGAGI. The CDR3 has 15 residues. CDR3 DNA: TGTGCCAGCAGGCCGTCGGCTCGGGGTGGAAACACCATATATTTT. Amino acids: CASRPSARGGNTIYF.

The gene calls are TRBV6-1 and TRBJ2-3; weak D call: TRBD2 (6 bases). CDR3 length equals 14 residues. Germline assignment: CDR1 MNHNS and CDR2 SASEGT. The V and J ends lost 7 bases and 3 bases respectively, with 14 bases between them. The CDR3 sequence is CASISEGLTDTQYF. The CDR3 nucleotides are TGTGCCAGCATCTCGGAGGGCCTGACAGATACGCAGTATTTT.

V gene TRBV6-5 combines with J gene TRBJ2-1; perhaps D is TRBD1 or TRBD2 (5 bases each). The germline V and J ends were trimmed by 6 bases and 4 bases, with 16 bases remaining between them. The CDR3 length is 15 residues. Germline lookup yields CDR1 MNHEY and CDR2 SVGAGI. CDR3 amino acids: CASSLTVGRYNEQFF. The CDR3 region has the DNA TGTGCCAGCAGCCTAACTGTGGGACGATACAATGAGCAGTTCTTC.